These 24 T cell receptor beta chains came from one sample sequenced in a study of T cell repertoires in cytomegalovirus infection. TCRdb reprocessed the reads via MiXCR and lists one record per CDR3 protein. Seen here are more than 140,000 distinct CDR3 sequences, about 6% observed once, and the top ten hold 15% to 20%. The specimen sequenced was PBMCs. The source is a human donor in good health (CMV status not recorded). Some clones in this sample may be carry-over from other donors' samples.

The V and J genes are TRBV20-1 and TRBJ1-6; D is perhaps TRBD1 (6 bases). Germline V lookup: CDR1 DFQATT, CDR2 SNEGSKA (reference sequence). V was clipped by 5 bases and J by 2 bases, with 13 bases between them. The CDR3 covers 15 residues. CDR3 bases: TGCAGTGCTGCGGGGGGGCCGGCCTATAATTCACCCCTCCACTTT. Translated, it gives CSAAGGPAYNSPLHF.

This rearrangement joins TRBV7-2 to TRBJ1-3; possibly TRBD1 for D (5 bases). Germline V gene data show CDR1 as SGHTA and CDR2 as FQGNSA. V lost 5 bases and J 0 bases, leaving 11 bases between the germline ends. The CDR3 has 15 residues. The CDR3 loop reads CASSTGTSSGNTIYF. DNA of the CDR3: TGTGCCAGCAGCACCGGGACGTCCTCTGGAAACACCATATATTTT.

V usage is TRBV27 and J usage is TRBJ2-1, with 8 nucleotides matching TRBD1. The J segment lost 10 bases and the V segment lost 6 bases, leaving 11 bases of the junction unmatched. From germline, CDR1 is MNHEY and CDR2 SMNVEV (reference sequence). This CDR3 is built from 14 residues. The CDR3 nucleotides read TGTGCCAGCAGACCCGGGACAGGAAACGGAGAGCAGTTCTTC. Residues: CASRPGTGNGEQFF.

This clonotype occurred once. The chain recombines TRBV2 with TRBJ1-3, with TRBD1 as a possible D gene (6 bases). CDR1 is SNHLY and CDR2 is FYNNEI in the germline V gene. The V gene lost 7 bases and the J gene lost 0 bases, with 13 bases spanning the gap. The CDR3 is 15 amino acids. The CDR3 sequence is CASKRTDLSGNTIYF. In DNA, the CDR3 is TGTGCCAGCAAAAGGACAGACCTCTCTGGAAACACCATATATTTT.

This clonotype appeared a few times. V gene TRBV20-1 combines with J gene TRBJ2-3, with TRBD2 matching over 9 bases. The CDR3 spans 16 residues. CDR1 is DFQATT, CDR2 SNEGSKA, per germline (reference sequence). V shed 6 bases and J 2 bases; nucleotides not matched to a gene: 12. CDR3 bases: TGCAGTGCCGGAGACATGGAGCGGGGGGTCACAGATACGCAGTATTTT. Translating gives CSAGDMERGVTDTQYF.

This clonotype was observed at least ten times. The chain is built from TRBV11-2 and TRBJ2-7, with a tentative D call TRBD1 (5 bases). Per the germline V gene, CDR1 is SGHAT and CDR2 is FQNNGV. The length of the CDR3 is 14 residues. V was trimmed by 4 bases and J by 4 bases, leaving 14 bases between them. The CDR3 nucleotides read TGTGCCAGCAGCTCATCCAGGGATACTTACGAGCAGTACTTC. Protein: CASSSSRDTYEQYF.

The V gene is TRBV6-5, the J gene TRBJ2-5; 11 bases map to TRBD2. The V gene's germline CDR1 is MNHEY and CDR2 SVGAGI. This CDR3 contains 16 residues. V trimming: 5 bases; J trimming: 5 bases; junction bases outside the gene matches: 10. CDR3 nucleotide sequence: TGTGCCAGCAGTCTACTAGCGGGGGCCGTCCAGGAGACCCAGTACTTC. Residues: CASSLLAGAVQETQYF.

This clonotype has at least ten counts. The chain is built from TRBV7-8 and TRBJ2-7; no clear D gene. Germline V gene data show CDR1 as SGHVS and CDR2 as FQNEAQ. Trimming shortened V by 5 bases and J by 6 bases, and 14 bases separated the two germline ends. The CDR3 runs 13 residues. DNA for the CDR3: TGTGCCAGCAGCCCTCTGTCGAGAGGCGAGCAGTACTTC. As protein: CASSPLSRGEQYF.

This clonotype was seen at least ten times. This chain links TRBV20-1 with TRBJ1-2; no definite D call. Germline-derived CDR1 and CDR2 are DFQATT and SNEGSKA (reference sequence). The V end was cut by 5 bases, the J end by 0 bases, with 10 bases between. This CDR3 is 13 amino acids long. In DNA form, the CDR3 reads TGCAGTGCTCCCGAATCTCCTAACTATGGCTACACCTTC. Its protein product is CSAPESPNYGYTF.

This clonotype was detected only a few times. The chain is built from TRBV5-1 and TRBJ2-7; 10 nucleotides align to TRBD2. Germline lookup yields CDR1 SGHRS and CDR2 YFSETQ. J lost 4 bases, V lost 6 bases, and 4 bases had no gene match. This CDR3 has 13 residues. CDR3 nucleotides: TGCGCCAGCACCCCAGCGGGGGGGTACGAGCAGTACTTC. As protein: CASTPAGGYEQYF.

This clonotype showed up many times. The CDR3 DNA reads as TGTGCCAGCAGACGTACGGACAGCCAAAGAGAAGCTTTCTTT. It encodes CASRRTDSQREAFF. The chain couples TRBV6-1 to TRBJ1-1; maybe TRBD1 (6 bases). This CDR3 region has 14 residues. The germline V gene has CDR1 MNHNS and CDR2 SASEGT. The V end was cut by 6 bases, the J end by 8 bases, with 19 bases between.

This clonotype was recorded many times. The chain joins TRBV7-2 to TRBJ1-1; D not certain. This CDR3 has 15 amino acids. V gave up 5 bases and J gave up 2 bases, with 15 bases separating them. Per germline, CDR1 SGHTA and CDR2 FQGNSA. The CDR3 DNA reads TGTGCCAGCAGCCGCTTCCGACCGTATAACACTGAAGCTTTCTTT. Its protein is CASSRFRPYNTEAFF.

The rearrangement uses TRBV20-1 and TRBJ1-2; the D gene is possibly TRBD1 (5 bases). The CDR3 is 14 amino acids. The germline gives CDR1 DFQATT, CDR2 SNEGSKA (reference sequence). Trimming took off 0 bases at V and 7 bases at J, with 15 bases between the two ends. The CDR3 sequence: CSARETGGPFGYTF. CDR3 DNA sequence: TGCAGTGCTAGAGAAACCGGGGGACCTTTTGGCTACACCTTC.

This clonotype was observed at least ten times. The chain employs TRBV7-2 and TRBJ1-1; D is unresolved. The V end was cut by 2 bases, the J end by 0 bases, with 10 bases between. CDR3 length: 15 amino acids. Looked up from germline, CDR1 is SGHTA and CDR2 is FQGNSA. The CDR3 coding sequence is TGTGCCAGCAGCTTAAACGGGGTAATGAACACTGAAGCTTTCTTT. It codes for CASSLNGVMNTEAFF. Looking up the rest from reference TRBV7-2 and TRBJ1-1 gives the full variable domain: GAGVSQSPSNKVTEKGKDVELRCDPISGHTALYWYRQSLGQGLEFLIYFQGNSAPDKSGLPSDRFSAERTGGSVSTLTIQRTQQEDSAVYLCASSLNGVMNTEAFFGQGTRLTVV.

This clonotype was seen ten or more times. V gene TRBV20-1 combines with J gene TRBJ2-1, with D tentatively TRBD1 or TRBD2 (5 bases each). V lost 4 bases, J lost 7 bases, and 17 bases lay in between. This CDR3 comprises 14 residues. Germline lookup yields CDR1 DFQATT and CDR2 SNEGSKA (reference sequence). The CDR3 here is CSATAGTPLNEQFF. The CDR3 nucleotides read TGCAGTGCTACGGCTGGGACGCCTTTAAATGAGCAGTTCTTC.

This clonotype has at least ten counts. The V gene is TRBV19, the J gene TRBJ2-1, with D perhaps matching TRBD2 (6 bases). The V end lost 0 bases, the J end lost 4 bases, and 19 bases lay between the germline ends. The CDR3 runs 18 residues. The germline CDR1 and CDR2 sequences are LNHDA and SQIVND (reference sequence). The CDR3, as DNA: TGTGCCAGTAGTATAGAATCGATTCTAGCGAGCCCGTACAATGAGCAGTTCTTC. This gives the protein CASSIESILASPYNEQFF.

This chain joins TRBV28 and TRBJ1-2; 9 bases fit TRBD1. CDR3 length: 14 residues. Germline V lookup: CDR1 MDHEN, CDR2 SYDVKM. The V segment lost 3 bases and the J segment 6 bases; nucleotides outside the gene matches: 5. The CDR3 DNA follows: TGTGCCAGCAGTTTGTCGGGACAGGGCAATGGCTACACCTTC. Its protein product is CASSLSGQGNGYTF.

This clonotype has ten or more counts. The chain is built from TRBV2 and TRBJ2-5; 8 bases are shared with TRBD2. Losses at the gene ends were 3 bases for V and 2 bases for J; bases not matched to a gene: 5. The CDR3 extends over 15 amino acids. From germline, CDR1 is SNHLY and CDR2 FYNNEI. CDR3 loop: CASSDAGGLQETQYF. CDR3 nucleotides: TGTGCCAGCAGTGACGCGGGGGGTTTACAAGAGACCCAGTACTTC.

At least ten counts were recorded for this clonotype. The chain links TRBV7-2 to TRBJ1-2; D unclear. The V gene lost 5 bases and the J gene lost 0 bases, with 4 bases spanning the gap. Germline V gives CDR1 SGHTA, CDR2 FQGNSA. The CDR3 has 12 residues. The CDR3 region is CASSGANYGYTF. DNA for the CDR3: TGTGCCAGCAGCGGAGCTAACTATGGCTACACCTTC.

This clonotype came up a few times. The chain joins TRBV20-1 to TRBJ2-7; the D gene could be TRBD1 or TRBD2 (6 bases each). This CDR3 is built from 13 residues. Trimming removed 6 bases from V and 2 bases from J, with 14 bases in between. Germline V CDR1 and CDR2: DFQATT, SNEGSKA (reference sequence). CDR3 bases: TGCAGTGCCAGGGGACTCGAGACCTACGAGCAGTACTTC. This sequence encodes CSARGLETYEQYF.

In this sample, this clonotype turned up many times. The chain uses TRBV27 and TRBJ1-2; 10 bases map to TRBD1. Germline CDR1 is MNHEY and CDR2 is SMNVEV (reference sequence). V was pared by 6 bases and J by 4 bases, with 5 bases of the junction left unmatched. The CDR3 length is 14 residues. The CDR3 here is CASRRQGAIYGYTF. CDR3 nucleotide sequence: TGTGCCAGCAGAAGACAGGGGGCCATCTATGGCTACACCTTC.

This clonotype was seen ten or more times. The chain joins TRBV7-2 to TRBJ2-5; D possibly matches TRBD1 or TRBD2 (5 bases each). Trimming stripped 3 bases from V and 2 bases from J, with 10 bases between. The CDR3 contains 14 residues. In germline, CDR1 is SGHTA, CDR2 FQGNSA. CDR3 amino acids: CASSFIWGQETQYF. The CDR3 DNA is TGTGCCAGCAGCTTTATCTGGGGGCAAGAGACCCAGTACTTC.

This clonotype has at least ten counts. This chain links TRBV28 with TRBJ2-3; 7 bases map to TRBD2. V trimming: 3 bases; J trimming: 2 bases; junction bases outside the gene matches: 5. The germline CDR1 and CDR2 sequences are MDHEN and SYDVKM. This CDR3 comprises 15 residues. For the CDR3, the DNA is TGTGCCAGCAGTTTGTCGGGGGGAACCACAGATACGCAGTATTTT. Translating gives CASSLSGGTTDTQYF.

This clonotype was recorded a few times. The J gene is TRBJ2-5, the V gene TRBV29-1; a possible D gene is TRBD1 (6 bases). Germline V gives CDR1 SQVTM, CDR2 ANQGSEA. V dropped 7 bases and J dropped 5 bases, with 17 bases sitting between them. The CDR3 spans 13 residues. CDR3 in amino acids: CSGEQGLQETQYF. For the CDR3, the DNA is TGCAGCGGGGAACAGGGCCTCCAGGAGACCCAGTACTTC. Drawing the rest from reference TRBV29-1 and TRBJ2-5, the complete variable domain is SAVISQKPSRDICQRGTSLTIQCQVDSQVTMMFWYRQQPGQSLTLIATANQGSEATYESGFVIDKFPISRPNLTFSTLTVSNMSPEDSSIYLCSGEQGLQETQYFGPGTRLLVL.